This T cell receptor (beta chain) was identified during a study of shared clonotypes between healthy human individuals. Whole-study results and caveats: Shared across several donors were around 5% of the naive CD4 clonotypes. Donor scarcity curtailed the genetic and exposure-history diversity represented herein.

Assay runs were performed at deep level. Genomic DNA from each subset was divided evenly over several immunoSEQ plates. The method was immunoSEQ multiplex PCR; TCRdb's version includes in-frame clones alone and lacks a portion of them. The data contain 1.5 million to 2.5 million clones, around 96% of them singletons. The junction had 7 bases not matched to a gene; V was cut back by 0 bases and J by 0 bases. The germline CDR1 and CDR2 sequences are SGHDT and YYEEEE. This CDR3 is 17 amino acids long. Only CD45RO-negative cells positively selected for CCR7 counted as naive CD8 cells, so terminally differentiated effector memory CD45RA+ cells were excluded. As concerns this clone: Antigen unknown.

The sequenced sample was naive CD8+ T cells sorted from blood. This chain connects TRBV5-6 to TRBJ2-7; 9 bases map to TRBD2. The TCR sequence derives from a man between 18 and 35 years old in good health. The CDR3 DNA reads as TGTGCCAGCAGCTTGGCGCTAGCGGGATCGATCTCCTACGAGCAGTACTTC. Translating gives CASSLALAGSISYEQYF.